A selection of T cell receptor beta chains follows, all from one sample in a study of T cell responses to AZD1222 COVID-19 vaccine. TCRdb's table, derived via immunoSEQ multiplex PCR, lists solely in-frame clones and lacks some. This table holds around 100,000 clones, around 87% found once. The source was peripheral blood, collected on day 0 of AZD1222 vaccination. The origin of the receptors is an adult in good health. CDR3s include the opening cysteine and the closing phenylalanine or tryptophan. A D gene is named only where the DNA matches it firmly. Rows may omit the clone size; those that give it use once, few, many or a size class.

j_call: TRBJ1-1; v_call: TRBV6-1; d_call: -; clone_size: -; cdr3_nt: TGTGCCAGCAGTGATCTCAGCCCGGGGGGGCGCCTACCGACTGAAGCTTTCTTT; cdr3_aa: CASSDLSPGGRLPTEAFF
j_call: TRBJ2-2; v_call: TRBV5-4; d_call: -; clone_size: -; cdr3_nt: TGTGCCAGCAGCCCCCAGGGCAGGAGGAACACCGGGGAGCTGTTTTTT; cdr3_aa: CASSPQGRRNTGELFF
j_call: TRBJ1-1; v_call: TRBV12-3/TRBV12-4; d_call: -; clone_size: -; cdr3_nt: TGTGCCAGCAGCCGGACGCTGAACACTGAAGCTTTCTTT; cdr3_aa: CASSRTLNTEAFF
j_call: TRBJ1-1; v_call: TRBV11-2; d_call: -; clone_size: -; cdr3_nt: TGTGCCAGCAGCCTAAACCATGGGGGTGAACCTTTCTTT; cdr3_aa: CASSLNHGGEPFF
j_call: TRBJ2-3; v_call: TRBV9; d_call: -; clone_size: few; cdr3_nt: TGTGCCAGCCGGGGGTTATCAGATACGCAGTATTTT; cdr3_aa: CASRGLSDTQYF
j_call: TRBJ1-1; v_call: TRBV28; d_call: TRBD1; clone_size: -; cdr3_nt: TGTGCCAGCACCTCTGGACAGGGGGGAACTGAAGCTTTCTTT; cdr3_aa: CASTSGQGGTEAFF
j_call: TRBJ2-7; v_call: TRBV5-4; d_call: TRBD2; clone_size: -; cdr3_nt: TGTGCCAGCAGCCCGGGAGGGCGGGGGGACTACGAGCAGTACTTC; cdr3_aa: CASSPGGRGDYEQYF
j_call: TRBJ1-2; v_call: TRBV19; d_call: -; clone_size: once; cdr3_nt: TGTGCCAGTAGTATAGTCGGCGGGGGGACGAACTATGGCTACACCTTC; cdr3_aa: CASSIVGGGTNYGYTF
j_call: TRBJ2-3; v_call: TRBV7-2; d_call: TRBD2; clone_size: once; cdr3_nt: TGTGCCAGCGGACTAGCGGGGTTGACAGATACGCAGTATTTT; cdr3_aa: CASGLAGLTDTQYF
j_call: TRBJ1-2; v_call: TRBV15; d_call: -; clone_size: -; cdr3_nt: TGTGCCACCAGCAGGACCAACTTCTTCTATGGCTACACCTTC; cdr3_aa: CATSRTNFFYGYTF
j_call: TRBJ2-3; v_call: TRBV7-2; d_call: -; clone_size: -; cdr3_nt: TGTGCCAGCAGCGCCCGCGGGTCCGATACGCAGTATTTT; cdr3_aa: CASSARGSDTQYF
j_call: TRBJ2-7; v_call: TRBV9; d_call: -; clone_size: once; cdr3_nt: TGTGCCAGCAGCCGTAGCGGGACAGCCTACGAGCAGTACTTC; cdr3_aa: CASSRSGTAYEQYF
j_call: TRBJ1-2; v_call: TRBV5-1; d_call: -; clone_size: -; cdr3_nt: TGCGCCAGCAGCTTGGCCGACAGCTATGGCTACACCTTC; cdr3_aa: CASSLADSYGYTF
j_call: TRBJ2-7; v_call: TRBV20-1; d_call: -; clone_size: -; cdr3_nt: TGCAGTGTGGTTAGCGAGTACGAGCAGTACTTC; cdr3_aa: CSVVSEYEQYF
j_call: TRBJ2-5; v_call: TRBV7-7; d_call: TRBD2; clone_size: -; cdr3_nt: TGTGCTAGCAGCTTAGCGACGGGGGGGCCTTGGGAGACCCAGTACTTC; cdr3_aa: CASSLATGGPWETQYF
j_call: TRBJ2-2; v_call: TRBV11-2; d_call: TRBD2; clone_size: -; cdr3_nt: TGTGCCAGCAGCGGACTAGCGGGGACCGGGGAGCTGTTTTTT; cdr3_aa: CASSGLAGTGELFF
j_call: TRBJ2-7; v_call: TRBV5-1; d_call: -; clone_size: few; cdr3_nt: TGCGCCAGCAGCCCGCAGGGCTACGAGCAGTACTTC; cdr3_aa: CASSPQGYEQYF
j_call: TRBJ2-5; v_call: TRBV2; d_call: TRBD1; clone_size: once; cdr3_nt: TGTGCCAGCAGGAGGGGGCGGACTCTGCAAGAGACCCAGTACTTC; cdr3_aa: CASRRGRTLQETQYF
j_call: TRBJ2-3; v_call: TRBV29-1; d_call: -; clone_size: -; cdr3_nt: TGCAGCGTGAAGGGAGCAGATACGCAGTATTTT; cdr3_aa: CSVKGADTQYF
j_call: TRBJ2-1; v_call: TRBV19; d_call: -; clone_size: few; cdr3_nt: TGTGCCAGTAGTATCGGACTTACCAATGAGCAGTTCTTC; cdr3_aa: CASSIGLTNEQFF
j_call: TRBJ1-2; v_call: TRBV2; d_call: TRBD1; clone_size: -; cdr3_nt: TGTGCCAGCAGTGGGGACAGGGCGGTCTATGGCTACACCTTC; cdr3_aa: CASSGDRAVYGYTF
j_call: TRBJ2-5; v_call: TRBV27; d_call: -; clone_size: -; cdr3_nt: TGTGCCAGCAGTTCCCTACTAGGGCAAGAGACCCAGTACTTC; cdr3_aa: CASSSLLGQETQYF
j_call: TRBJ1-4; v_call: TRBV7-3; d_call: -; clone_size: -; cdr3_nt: TGTGCCAGCAGCTTAATGCGGCGAGAAAAACTGTTTTTT; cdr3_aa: CASSLMRREKLFF
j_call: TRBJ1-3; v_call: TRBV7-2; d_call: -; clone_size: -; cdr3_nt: TGTGCCAGCAGCTCCCTAAACAGGTGGGACACCATATATTTT; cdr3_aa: CASSSLNRWDTIYF
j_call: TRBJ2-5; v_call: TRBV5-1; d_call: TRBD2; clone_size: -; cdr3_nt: TGCGCCAGCAGTCTTAACCCGGTAGCGGGGGGACCCCCGACCCAGTACTTC; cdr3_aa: CASSLNPVAGGPPTQYF
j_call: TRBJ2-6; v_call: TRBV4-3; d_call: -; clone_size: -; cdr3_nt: TGCGCCAGCAGCCAAGTACTAGGGCCCAACGTCCTGACTTTC; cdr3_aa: CASSQVLGPNVLTF
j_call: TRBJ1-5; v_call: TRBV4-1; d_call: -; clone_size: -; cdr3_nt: TGCGCCAGCAGCCAAGCACAGAGCAATCAGCCCCAGCATTTT; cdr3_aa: CASSQAQSNQPQHF
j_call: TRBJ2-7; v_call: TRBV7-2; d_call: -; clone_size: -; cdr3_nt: TGTGCCAGCAGCTCCCGGAGCACCTACGAGCAGTACTTC; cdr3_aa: CASSSRSTYEQYF
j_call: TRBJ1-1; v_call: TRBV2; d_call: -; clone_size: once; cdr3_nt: TGTGCCAGGGGAGGACAGATGAACACTGAAGCTTTCTTT; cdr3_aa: CARGGQMNTEAFF
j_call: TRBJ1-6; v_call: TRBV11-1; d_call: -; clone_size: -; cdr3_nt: TGTGCCAGCAGCTTAGTGGGGGGCAAAAGTTCACCCCTCCACTTT; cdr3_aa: CASSLVGGKSSPLHF
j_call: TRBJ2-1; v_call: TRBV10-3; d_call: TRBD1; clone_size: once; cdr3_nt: TGTGCCATCAGTGAGTCTACAGGGGTTTTGAACAATGAGCAGTTCTTC; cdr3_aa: CAISESTGVLNNEQFF
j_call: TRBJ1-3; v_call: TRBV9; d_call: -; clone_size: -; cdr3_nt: TGTGCCAGCAGCCTAGGCGGGTTAAACTCTGGAAACACCATATATTTT; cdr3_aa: CASSLGGLNSGNTIYF
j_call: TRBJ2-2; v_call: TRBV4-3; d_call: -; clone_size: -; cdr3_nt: TGCGCCAGCAGCCAAGATCCAATCCCACCCGGGGAGCTGTTTTTT; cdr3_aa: CASSQDPIPPGELFF
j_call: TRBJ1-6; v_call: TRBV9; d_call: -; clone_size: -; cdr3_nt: TGTGCCAGCAGTGGAGACAAGGGACTATCGGATTCACCCCTCCACTTT; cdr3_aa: CASSGDKGLSDSPLHF
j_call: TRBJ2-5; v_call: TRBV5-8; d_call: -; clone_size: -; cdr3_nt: TGTGCCAGCAGCTTGGGGGGTTCGTCCCAAGAGACCCAGTACTTC; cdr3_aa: CASSLGGSSQETQYF
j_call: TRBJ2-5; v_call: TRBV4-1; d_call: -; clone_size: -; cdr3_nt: TGCGCCAGCAGCCACTCCTCCGGGACATTTCAAGAGACCCAGTACTTC; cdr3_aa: CASSHSSGTFQETQYF
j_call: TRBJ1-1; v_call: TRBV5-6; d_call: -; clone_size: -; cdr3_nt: TGTGCCAGCAGCTGGGGGGAGGGATGGACTGAAGCTTTCTTT; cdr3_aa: CASSWGEGWTEAFF
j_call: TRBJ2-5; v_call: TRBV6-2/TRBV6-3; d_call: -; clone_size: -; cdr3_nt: TGTGCCAGCAGTGTCGGGATAACGGAGACCCAGTACTTC; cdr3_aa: CASSVGITETQYF
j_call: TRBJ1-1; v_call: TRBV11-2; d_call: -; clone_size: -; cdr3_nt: TGTGCCAGCAGCCCCTCTGCAGGAAGCACTGAAGCTTTCTTT; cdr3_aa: CASSPSAGSTEAFF
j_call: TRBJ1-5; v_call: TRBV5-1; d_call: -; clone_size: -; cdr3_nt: TGCGCCAGGGGTAGGTTGAGGGTAGAGGATCAGCCCCAGCATTTT; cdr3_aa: CARGRLRVEDQPQHF
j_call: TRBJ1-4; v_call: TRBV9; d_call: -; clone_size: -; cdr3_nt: TGTGCCAGCAGCGTACGGATGGGTGAAAAACTGTTTTTT; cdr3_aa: CASSVRMGEKLFF
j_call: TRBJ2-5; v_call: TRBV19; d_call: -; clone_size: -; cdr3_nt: TGTGCCAGTAGGGGTGGGTCAGGGGGGCATGAGACCCAGTACTTC; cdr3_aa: CASRGGSGGHETQYF
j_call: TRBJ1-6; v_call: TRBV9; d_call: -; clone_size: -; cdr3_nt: TGTGCCAGCAGCGTAGTGTCAGCGAATTCACCCCTCCACTTT; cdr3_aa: CASSVVSANSPLHF
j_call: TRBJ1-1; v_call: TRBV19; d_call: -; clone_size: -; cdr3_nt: TGTGCCGCCCAGGCGAGAAGCACTGAAGCTTTCTTT; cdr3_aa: CAAQARSTEAFF
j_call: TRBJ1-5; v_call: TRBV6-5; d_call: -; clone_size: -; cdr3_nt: TGTGCCAGCAGTTTAAGAGGCCACAATCAGCCCCAGCATTTT; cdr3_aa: CASSLRGHNQPQHF
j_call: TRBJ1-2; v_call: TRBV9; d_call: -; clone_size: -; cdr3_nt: TGTGCCAGCAGCGAGGGGGGCATCTATGGCTACACCTTC; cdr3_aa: CASSEGGIYGYTF
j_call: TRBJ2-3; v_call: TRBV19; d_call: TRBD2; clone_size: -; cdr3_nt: TGTGCCAGTAGTATGTCGGGGGGGGTCGGAGATACGCAGTATTTT; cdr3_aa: CASSMSGGVGDTQYF
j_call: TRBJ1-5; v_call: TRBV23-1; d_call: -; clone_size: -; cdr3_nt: TGCGCCAGCCCAAAGGGAGGGAAGGCCCAAGGGGCCAATCAGCCCCAGCATTTT; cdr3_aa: CASPKGGKAQGANQPQHF
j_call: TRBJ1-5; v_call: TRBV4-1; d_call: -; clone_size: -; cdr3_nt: TGCGCCAGCAGCCAAGTTCGGGGAAGCAATCAGCCCCAGCATTTT; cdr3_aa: CASSQVRGSNQPQHF
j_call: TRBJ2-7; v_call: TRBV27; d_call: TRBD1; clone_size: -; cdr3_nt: TGTGCCAGCAGTACGAGGTATCGGGAAGGGGGCTTCGAGCAGTACTTC; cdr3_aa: CASSTRYREGGFEQYF
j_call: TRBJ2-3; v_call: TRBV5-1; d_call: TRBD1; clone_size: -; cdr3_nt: TGCGCCAGCAGCTTGGAGGGGGCCGTGGATACGCAGTATTTT; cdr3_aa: CASSLEGAVDTQYF
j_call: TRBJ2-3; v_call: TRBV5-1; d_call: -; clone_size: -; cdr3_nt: TGCGCCAGCAGCCTGACAGTTAGCACAGATACGCAGTATTTT; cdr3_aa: CASSLTVSTDTQYF